The rows below give T cell receptor beta chains drawn from one sample of a study of Ad26.COV2.S vaccination and SARS-CoV-2 variants. Only in-frame clones appear in the TCRdb table, and some are missing; sequencing was by immunoSEQ multiplex PCR. Of 300,000 to 350,000 clones listed, more than 70% were seen once; the top ten hold under 2%. Here the sequenced sample was peripheral blood, taken in a trial of Ad26.COV2.S vaccine versus placebo. The receptors come from a person aged 18-60 years who received the Ad26.COV2.S COVID-19 vaccine or a placebo. Each CDR3 is given with its conserved first and last residue. The order of the fields is clone size, D gene, J gene, V gene, CDR3 DNA, CDR3 protein. The D gene is left open where the match is weak. Size is stated for part of the rows, as once, few or many counts, or as a class when the clone is expanded.

size: .
D: .
J: TRBJ2-5
V: TRBV2
DNA: TGTGCCAGCATGACGGCGTACCAAGAGACCCAGTACTTC
CDR3: CASMTAYQETQYF

size: .
D: .
J: TRBJ2-2
V: TRBV30
DNA: TGTGCCTGGAGTATCTTGGACAGTAACACCGGGGAGCTGTTTTTT
CDR3: CAWSILDSNTGELFF

size: once
D: .
J: TRBJ2-3
V: TRBV20-1
DNA: TGCAGTGCCCGCCGCACAGATACGCAGTATTTT
CDR3: CSARRTDTQYF

size: .
D: TRBD1
J: TRBJ2-7
V: TRBV7-8
DNA: TGTGCCAGCAGCTTAGGGGGGACAGGGGGCTACGAGCAGTACTTC
CDR3: CASSLGGTGGYEQYF

size: .
D: TRBD1
J: TRBJ1-2
V: TRBV19
DNA: TGTGCCAGTAGTTTTACCAAGGACAGGGCGAAGTATGGCTACACCTTC
CDR3: CASSFTKDRAKYGYTF

size: few
D: TRBD1
J: TRBJ1-2
V: TRBV6-5
DNA: TGTGCCATCTGGCCGGGACAGGGTGCGGGCTATGGCTACACCTTC
CDR3: CAIWPGQGAGYGYTF

size: .
D: .
J: TRBJ1-4
V: TRBV13
DNA: TGTGCCAGCAGCGCCCGGTTGGGCGAAAAACTGTTTTTT
CDR3: CASSARLGEKLFF

size: .
D: .
J: TRBJ2-7
V: TRBV7-2
DNA: TGTGCCAGCAGCTTAAACGGACTAAGTGAGCAGTACTTC
CDR3: CASSLNGLSEQYF

size: .
D: .
J: TRBJ2-4
V: TRBV4-3
DNA: TGCGCCAGCAGCCAAGCGACCCTCTCCAAAAACATTCAGTACTTC
CDR3: CASSQATLSKNIQYF

size: few
D: .
J: TRBJ1-1
V: TRBV18
DNA: TGTGCCAGCTTTGCTGGAATGAACACTGAAGCTTTCTTT
CDR3: CASFAGMNTEAFF

size: .
D: TRBD1
J: TRBJ1-5
V: TRBV6-5
DNA: TGTGCCAGCAGCTTAACCGGGACAGGGGGTCAGCCCCAGCATTTT
CDR3: CASSLTGTGGQPQHF

size: .
D: .
J: TRBJ1-1
V: TRBV7-9
DNA: TGTGCCAGCAGCTTTTCCGGCCCCACTGAAGCTTTCTTT
CDR3: CASSFSGPTEAFF

size: .
D: TRBD2
J: TRBJ2-7
V: TRBV10-3
DNA: TGTGCCATCAGTCTAGCGGGGGGGCTTTCCTACGAGCAGTACTTC
CDR3: CAISLAGGLSYEQYF

size: .
D: .
J: TRBJ1-3
V: TRBV4-1
DNA: TGCGCCAGCAGCCAATCCAGGAACTCTGGAAACACCATATATTTT
CDR3: CASSQSRNSGNTIYF

size: .
D: .
J: TRBJ1-1
V: TRBV5-1
DNA: TGCGCCAGCAGCCTGGACGCGGGGGGCACTGAAGCTTTCTTT
CDR3: CASSLDAGGTEAFF

size: .
D: .
J: TRBJ1-1
V: TRBV19
DNA: TGTGCCAGTAAAAAGGGGTGGAACACTGAAGCTTTCTTT
CDR3: CASKKGWNTEAFF

size: few
D: TRBD1
J: TRBJ1-1
V: TRBV14
DNA: TGTGCCAGCAGCCGAAACACAGGGGTTGAAGCTTTCTTT
CDR3: CASSRNTGVEAFF

size: .
D: TRBD1
J: TRBJ1-6
V: TRBV18
DNA: TGTGCCAGCTCACCACCGGGACAGGGGTATAATTCACCCCTCCACTTT
CDR3: CASSPPGQGYNSPLHF

size: .
D: .
J: TRBJ1-6
V: TRBV9
DNA: TGTGCCAGCAGCCGGGAGGAGACCATACATTCACCCCTCCACTTT
CDR3: CASSREETIHSPLHF

size: .
D: TRBD2
J: TRBJ2-3
V: TRBV3-1/TRBV3-2
DNA: TGTGCCAGCAGCCGAACTAGCGGGGGGACCTACACAGATACGCAGTATTTT
CDR3: CASSRTSGGTYTDTQYF

size: few
D: .
J: TRBJ1-5
V: TRBV30
DNA: TGTGCCTGGAGTATCAGGGAAGATCAGCCCCAGCATTTT
CDR3: CAWSIREDQPQHF

size: .
D: TRBD1
J: TRBJ2-7
V: TRBV5-5
DNA: TGTGCCAGCAGCTTAGGACAGGGGGCCTCCTACGAGCAGTACTTC
CDR3: CASSLGQGASYEQYF

size: .
D: .
J: TRBJ1-1
V: TRBV6-5
DNA: TGTGCCAGCAGTTATTGGGGAGCGAGGAACACTGAAGCTTTCTTT
CDR3: CASSYWGARNTEAFF

size: .
D: TRBD1
J: TRBJ2-3
V: TRBV5-1
DNA: TGCGCCAGCAGCCCACCCGGGACAGGGTGGGCAGATACGCAGTATTTT
CDR3: CASSPPGTGWADTQYF

size: .
D: .
J: TRBJ1-1
V: TRBV18
DNA: TGTGCCAGCTCAACTAGATCCACTGAAGCTTTCTTT
CDR3: CASSTRSTEAFF

size: .
D: .
J: TRBJ2-3
V: TRBV7-9
DNA: TGTGCCAGCAGCTTAGGACAGTACTACACAGATACGCAGTATTTT
CDR3: CASSLGQYYTDTQYF

size: few
D: .
J: TRBJ1-1
V: TRBV18
DNA: TGTGCCAGCTCATCTTCCCGGGACAAATACAACACTGAAGCTTTCTTT
CDR3: CASSSSRDKYNTEAFF

size: .
D: TRBD2
J: TRBJ2-7
V: TRBV5-4
DNA: TGTGCCAGCAGCCCCTCAACTAGCGGGGGCACCTACGAGCAGTACTTC
CDR3: CASSPSTSGGTYEQYF

size: .
D: .
J: TRBJ2-5
V: TRBV7-9
DNA: TGTGCCAGCAGCTACAACCCCCACGAAGGGGAGACCCAGTACTTC
CDR3: CASSYNPHEGETQYF

size: .
D: .
J: TRBJ2-5
V: TRBV9
DNA: TGTGCCAGCAGCGTAGCTCAGGGTCGGGAGACCCAGTACTTC
CDR3: CASSVAQGRETQYF

size: .
D: .
J: TRBJ2-2
V: TRBV12-1
DNA: TGTGCCAGCAGCTTTGGGGGACTTTCAAACACCGGGGAGCTGTTTTTT
CDR3: CASSFGGLSNTGELFF

size: .
D: .
J: TRBJ1-2
V: TRBV20-1
DNA: TGCAGTGCTAGTCCGACTGCCCGGAACTATGGCTACACCTTC
CDR3: CSASPTARNYGYTF

size: .
D: .
J: TRBJ1-2
V: TRBV5-1
DNA: TGCGCCAGCAGCTTGGCCGCAGAAGGGAATGGCTACACCTTC
CDR3: CASSLAAEGNGYTF

size: once
D: TRBD2
J: TRBJ2-3
V: TRBV7-3
DNA: TGTGCCAGCAGCTTACAGGGACTAGCGGGGGTAGATACGCAGTATTTT
CDR3: CASSLQGLAGVDTQYF

size: .
D: TRBD1
J: TRBJ1-1
V: TRBV5-1
DNA: TGCGCCAGCAGCAGACAGACAGGGGGGAACACTGAAGCTTTCTTT
CDR3: CASSRQTGGNTEAFF

size: .
D: TRBD2
J: TRBJ2-7
V: TRBV2
DNA: TGTGCCAGCAGGCCCCCCGGGGGGGGGTACGAGCAGTACTTC
CDR3: CASRPPGGGYEQYF

size: .
D: TRBD1
J: TRBJ2-7
V: TRBV7-6
DNA: TGTGCCAGCAGCTTAGCGGGGACAGGACATACCTACGAGCAGTACTTC
CDR3: CASSLAGTGHTYEQYF